This is a list of T cell receptor beta chains from one sample in a study of blood T cell repertoires in COVID-19. Data came from immunoSEQ multiplex PCR; TCRdb stores just in-frame clones and leaves some out. This sample has around 130,000 clones; approximately 90% occur once, and the top ten carry roughly 11%. The sample taken for sequencing was peripheral blood. These receptors all come from a woman aged 80 or over with acute or convalescent COVID-19. Each CDR3 is given with its conserved first and last residue. The order of the fields is J gene, V gene, D gene, CDR3 protein, CDR3 DNA. A D gene is named only where the DNA matches it firmly.

>TRBJ2-3|TRBV10-3|TRBD2
CAITDERGGADTQYF
TGTGCCATCACGGACGAACGTGGGGGGGCAGATACGCAGTATTTT
>TRBJ2-6|TRBV6-6|TRBD1
CASSSSSDRDGSGANVLTF
TGTGCCAGCAGCTCCAGCTCGGACAGGGACGGCTCTGGGGCCAACGTCCTGACTTTC
>TRBJ2-4|TRBV27|.
CASSLSRGNIQYF
TGTGCCAGCAGTTTATCTCGGGGTAACATTCAGTACTTC
>TRBJ1-1|TRBV4-1|TRBD1
CASSQERRGQVNTEAFF
TGCGCCAGCAGCCAAGAACGCAGGGGACAGGTGAACACTGAAGCTTTCTTT
>TRBJ2-5|TRBV11-2|.
CASSSTYQETQYF
TGTGCCAGCAGCTCCACATACCAAGAGACCCAGTACTTC
>TRBJ2-5|TRBV5-1|TRBD2
CASSPGLAGGPGWETQYF
TGCGCCAGCAGCCCCGGACTAGCGGGGGGGCCTGGCTGGGAGACCCAGTACTTC
>TRBJ1-2|TRBV6-1|.
CASSDQAGAIYNYGYTF
TGTGCCAGCAGTGATCAGGCAGGGGCAATTTATAACTATGGCTACACCTTC
>TRBJ1-5|TRBV6-5|.
CASSYSINSNQPQHF
TGTGCCAGCAGTTACTCCATCAATAGCAATCAGCCCCAGCATTTT
>TRBJ2-7|TRBV12-3/TRBV12-4|TRBD1
CASRRTGEQYF
TGTGCCAGCCGGCGGACAGGCGAGCAGTACTTC
>TRBJ1-4|TRBV3-1/TRBV3-2|TRBD1
CASSHRDRGRTNEKLFF
TGTGCCAGCAGCCACCGGGACAGGGGGCGGACTAATGAAAAACTGTTTTTT
>TRBJ2-2|TRBV9|TRBD1
CASSLGTGGEGGELFF
TGTGCCAGCAGCCTCGGGACAGGGGGCGAGGGCGGGGAGCTGTTTTTT
>TRBJ2-1|TRBV7-2|.
CASSLSQGSYNEQFF
TGTGCCAGCAGCTTATCCCAGGGTAGTTACAATGAGCAGTTCTTC
>TRBJ1-1|TRBV7-9|.
CASSLLVSSGEAFF
TGTGCCAGCAGCTTACTCGTCTCGTCGGGTGAAGCTTTCTTT
>TRBJ2-7|TRBV10-3|TRBD2
CAIKDSGGEQYF
TGTGCCATCAAGGATAGCGGGGGGGAGCAGTACTTC
>TRBJ2-5|TRBV30|TRBD2
CASTHSGGGQETQYF
TGTGCCTCTACCCATAGCGGGGGGGGCCAAGAGACCCAGTACTTC
>TRBJ1-2|TRBV6-2/TRBV6-3|.
CASSYAANYGYTF
TGTGCCAGCAGTTACGCGGCTAACTATGGCTACACCTTC
>TRBJ2-6|TRBV3-1/TRBV3-2|.
CASTLRGSGANVLTF
TGTGCCAGCACCCTCCGCGGCTCTGGGGCCAACGTCCTGACTTTC